The 28 T cell receptor beta chains presented below share a single source sample, sequenced in a study of T cells after yellow fever vaccination. TCRdb ran MiXCR on the 5' RACE reads and lists one entry per CDR3 protein. The table lists some 350,000 distinct CDR3 sequences, 8% to 10% of them singletons. The material was PBMCs, obtained on the day of the first yellow fever vaccination. These receptors were obtained from a man between 18 and 29 years old who received the YFV17D yellow fever vaccine.

The V and J genes are TRBV20-1 and TRBJ2-7; a possible D gene is TRBD2 (6 bases). The V end was cut by 3 bases, the J end by 2 bases, with 11 bases between. CDR1 DFQATT and CDR2 SNEGSKA come from the germline V gene (reference sequence). CDR3 size: 13 residues. The CDR3 loop is CSASPGGTYEQYV. The CDR3 DNA is TGCAGTGCTAGCCCCGGGGGAACCTACGAGCAGTACGTC.

The chain couples TRBV9 to TRBJ1-6; D is undetermined. The CDR3 loop spans 14 amino acids. Per germline, CDR1 SGDLS and CDR2 YYNGEE. Trimming cost V 4 bases and J 9 bases, with 14 bases left between them. CDR3 region: CASSPLSFPSPLHF. DNA for the CDR3: TGTGCCAGCAGCCCACTCTCTTTTCCTTCACCCCTCCACTTT.

The genes are TRBV6-1 and TRBJ1-2; TRBD1 is a possible D gene (5 bases). The CDR3 covers 12 residues. V shed 8 bases and J shed 7 bases, with 14 bases lying between them. CDR1 MNHNS and CDR2 SASEGT come from the germline V gene. This CDR3 is CASAASRVGYTF. The CDR3 region has the DNA TGTGCCAGCGCGGCTTCCAGGGTTGGCTACACCTTC.

V usage is TRBV18 and J usage is TRBJ2-1; possibly TRBD1 or TRBD2 for D (5 bases each). Germline loops: CDR1 KGHSH, CDR2 LQKENI. Trimming took off 6 bases at V and 5 bases at J, with 14 bases between the two ends. This CDR3 has 14 residues. CDR3 sequence (DNA): TGTGCCAGCTCTAACCAGAGGGGCCACAATGAGCAGTTCTTC. Protein sequence: CASSNQRGHNEQFF.

This chain connects TRBV20-1 to TRBJ2-1; TRBD2 matches 8 bases. Germline V gene lookup returns CDR1 DFQATT and CDR2 SNEGSKA (reference sequence). This CDR3 spans 16 amino acids. The trim removed 3 bases at V and 1 base at J, leaving 8 bases unmatched. CDR3 loop: CSASATGGRSYNEQFF. The CDR3 DNA sequence: TGCAGTGCTAGTGCCACGGGAGGGCGATCCTACAATGAGCAGTTCTTC.

This clonotype appeared a few times. V and J are TRBV5-6 and TRBJ2-4, with 8 bases aligning to TRBD1. This CDR3 is 13 amino acids long. With V trimmed by 4 bases and J by 4 bases, 1 base remained unmatched. Germline loops: CDR1 SGHDT, CDR2 YYEEEE. CDR3 amino acids: CASSRTGKNIQYF. The CDR3 bases are TGTGCCAGCAGCCGGACAGGGAAAAACATTCAGTACTTC. Using reference TRBV5-6 and TRBJ2-4 for the parts outside the CDR3, the full variable domain is DAGVTQSPTHLIKTRGQQVTLRCSPKSGHDTVSWYQQALGQGPQFIFQYYEEEERQRGNFPDRFSGHQFPNYSSELNVNALLLGDSALYLCASSRTGKNIQYFGAGTRLSVL.

V is TRBV12-5 and J is TRBJ2-7; 12 positions match TRBD2. Trimming removed 7 bases from V and 3 bases from J; junction bases left unmatched: 16. Looked up from germline, CDR1 is LGHNT and CDR2 is FRNRAP. CDR3 size: 18 residues. DNA for the CDR3: TGTGCTAGTGCCTTGACCGAGACTAGCGGGGGACCCTACTACGAGCAGTACTTC. Translated, it gives CASALTETSGGPYYEQYF.

This clonotype was seen only a few times. CDR3 coding DNA: TGTGCCAGCAGCTTAGGAGCCGGGACAGGGGAAGCTTTCTTT. It encodes CASSLGAGTGEAFF. The chain joins TRBV7-2 to TRBJ1-1; 9 nucleotides line up with TRBD1. The CDR3 is made up of 14 amino acids. V lost 1 base to trimming and J lost 8 bases; unmatched junction nucleotides: 5. Germline CDR1 and CDR2: SGHTA and FQGNSA.

The chain carries TRBV23-1 and TRBJ2-7; TRBD1 matches at 7 bases. TRBV23-1 is placed among ORFs of uncertain function. The CDR3 length is 13 residues. Trimming removed 6 bases from V and 3 bases from J; junction bases left unmatched: 5. Written as DNA, the CDR3 is TGCGCCAGCAGGGGGACAGACCTCTACGAGCAGTACGTC. Its protein is CASRGTDLYEQYV.

This clonotype has only a few counts. The chain has TRBV7-8 and TRBJ2-3; 7 bases are a match to TRBD2. Per the germline V gene, CDR1 is SGHVS and CDR2 is FQNEAQ. The CDR3 has 15 residues. V shed 5 bases and J 4 bases; nucleotides not matched to a gene: 9. The CDR3 bases are TGTGCCAGCAGCGCCCGCCGGGACTACTCAGATACGCAGTATTTT. This encodes CASSARRDYSDTQYF.

This clonotype was detected many times. The rearrangement joins TRBV12-3 or TRBV12-4 to TRBJ2-3, with 8 bases lining up with TRBD2. V gave up 5 bases and J gave up 0 bases; unmatched junction bases: 7. This CDR3 has 16 residues. The CDR3 sequence is CASSAFRGGSTDTQYF. CDR3 coding DNA: TGTGCCAGCAGTGCGTTCCGCGGGGGGAGCACAGATACGCAGTATTTT.

This clonotype showed up just a few times. The rearrangement links TRBV9 to TRBJ2-3; TRBD1 aligns across 10 bases. The CDR3 covers 15 residues. Looked up from germline, CDR1 is SGDLS and CDR2 is YYNGEE. V shed 3 bases, J shed 0 bases, and the junction held 1 base outside the gene matches. The CDR3 loop reads CASSGQGASTDTQYF. The CDR3 nucleotides are TGTGCCAGCAGCGGACAGGGGGCTAGCACAGATACGCAGTATTTT.

In its sample, this clonotype was seen a few times. The chain carries TRBV2 and TRBJ1-6; D is perhaps TRBD1 (5 bases). This CDR3 comprises 14 residues. The germline CDR1 and CDR2 sequences are SNHLY and FYNNEI. V lost 4 bases and J lost 4, with 8 bases in between. CDR3 residues: CASSAGGYNSPLHF. In nucleotides, the CDR3 is TGTGCCAGCAGTGCTGGGGGGTATAATTCACCCCTCCACTTT.

V gene TRBV27 combines with J gene TRBJ1-1; possibly TRBD1 for D (6 bases). The CDR3 loop spans 14 amino acids. Trimming cost V 5 bases and J 1 base, with 11 bases left between them. Germline V CDR1 and CDR2: MNHEY, SMNVEV (reference sequence). The chain's CDR3 is CASSGGRENTEAFF. CDR3 nucleotide sequence: TGTGCCAGCAGTGGGGGCAGGGAGAACACTGAAGCTTTCTTT.

The gene calls are TRBV28 and TRBJ2-2; the match to TRBD1 covers 7 bases. The germline V gene encodes CDR1 MDHEN and CDR2 SYDVKM. Losses at the gene ends were 7 bases for V and 1 base for J; bases not matched to a gene: 6. The length of the CDR3 is 15 residues. This CDR3 reads CASTTGQKNTGELFF. The DNA for the CDR3 is TGTGCCAGCACCACGGGACAGAAGAACACCGGGGAGCTGTTTTTT.

This clonotype was counted a few times. The chain links TRBV19 to TRBJ1-2; tentatively, D is TRBD1 (6 bases). Between the trimmed V and J ends, which lost 3 bases and 8 bases, there was a span of 19 bases. The CDR3 totals 15 residues. The germline V gene has CDR1 LNHDA and CDR2 SQIVND (reference sequence). The CDR3 DNA sequence: TGTGCCAGTAGTATGGACAGTATTGGGATTAAAGGCTACACCTTC. It yields the protein CASSMDSIGIKGYTF.

V usage is TRBV12-3 or TRBV12-4 and J usage is TRBJ2-3; 16 bases line up with TRBD2. The CDR3 extends over 18 amino acids. J was trimmed by 0 bases and V by 5 bases; bases with no gene match: 5. The CDR3: CASSVPGLAGGSTDTQYF. The DNA of the CDR3 is TGTGCCAGCAGTGTACCGGGACTAGCGGGGGGGAGCACAGATACGCAGTATTTT.

This chain connects TRBV28 to TRBJ2-5, with 12 bases fitting TRBD1. Germline assignment: CDR1 MDHEN and CDR2 SYDVKM. V was pared by 4 bases and J by 4 bases, with 7 bases of the junction left unmatched. The CDR3 has 16 amino acids. CDR3 nucleotide sequence: TGTGCCAGCAGTTGGGACAGGGGGCGGTGGGGAGAGACCCAGTACTTC. As protein: CASSWDRGRWGETQYF.

This chain links TRBV7-2 with TRBJ2-5; no reliable D call. Germline V gene lookup returns CDR1 SGHTA and CDR2 FQGNSA. This CDR3 region has 13 residues. V dropped 3 bases and J dropped 5 bases, with 10 bases sitting between them. The CDR3 here is CASSFGRSETQYF. As DNA, the CDR3 is TGTGCCAGCAGCTTCGGCAGGAGTGAGACCCAGTACTTC.

The J gene is TRBJ1-1, the V gene TRBV20-1; D is unresolved. With 4 bases removed from V and 5 bases from J, the gap between germline ends came to 17 bases. Germline-derived CDR1 and CDR2 are DFQATT and SNEGSKA (reference sequence). This CDR3 spans 14 amino acids. The CDR3, as DNA: TGCAGTGCTACCCCCCCGGGGTCCCGAACTGAAGCTTTCTTT. Encoded protein: CSATPPGSRTEAFF.

This clonotype was seen a handful of times. The chain uses TRBV11-2 and TRBJ2-2; 9 nucleotides agree with TRBD1. Unmatched junction bases numbered 14, after V lost 0 bases and J lost 6 bases. Germline V gene sequence: CDR1 SGHAT, CDR2 FQNNGV. The CDR3 extends over 19 amino acids. The CDR3 here is CASSLDDRPGTGIAGELFF. CDR3 nucleotides: TGTGCCAGCAGCTTAGACGATAGACCCGGGACAGGGATCGCCGGGGAGCTGTTTTTT.

This clonotype was seen a few times. As DNA, the CDR3 is TGCAGTGCTAGAGAGGAGGGGGGCTCCTACAATGAGCAGTTCTTC. It codes for CSAREEGGSYNEQFF. The chain couples TRBV20-1 to TRBJ2-1, with D perhaps assigned TRBD1 or TRBD2 (6 bases each). The germline gives CDR1 DFQATT, CDR2 SNEGSKA (reference sequence). The V gene lost 0 bases and the J gene lost 0 bases, with 9 bases spanning the gap. The CDR3 is made up of 15 amino acids.

This clonotype was counted only a few times. The rearrangement links TRBV9 to TRBJ2-7; D gene unclear. CDR1 and CDR2 (germline): SGDLS, YYNGEE. The ends were cut back, 0 bases at V and 6 bases at J, with 10 bases in the middle. The CDR3 loop spans 13 amino acids. The CDR3 DNA sequence: TGTGCCAGCAGCGTAGCTCCGCGGTCCGAGCAGTACTTC. Encoded protein: CASSVAPRSEQYF.

This clonotype appeared a single time. Relative to the germline gene, one junction end is altered; a read error may explain this. The chain combines TRBV3-1 with TRBJ2-1; 8 bases line up with TRBD2. Germline CDR1 is LGHDT and CDR2 is YNNKEL (reference sequence). This CDR3 comprises 18 residues. The CDR3 protein is CACSQAGAGQGFYNEQFF. The CDR3 DNA is TGTGCCTGCAGCCAAGCGGGAGCGGGCCAGGGATTCTACAATGAGCAGTTCTTC.

The rearrangement joins TRBV28 to TRBJ2-4; D not certain. Germline CDR1 MDHEN, CDR2 SYDVKM. Trimming took off 5 bases at V and 0 bases at J, with 14 bases between the two ends. The CDR3 covers 16 residues. CDR3 protein: CASSQSETLAKNIQYF. For the CDR3, the DNA is TGTGCCAGCAGTCAATCAGAGACACTAGCCAAAAACATTCAGTACTTC.

The chain couples TRBV5-6 to TRBJ2-2, with a possible D match to TRBD2 (5 bases). Per the germline V gene, CDR1 is SGHDT and CDR2 is YYEEEE. This CDR3 has 15 amino acids. Trimming stripped 3 bases from V and 2 bases from J, with 11 bases between. CDR3 sequence (DNA): TGTGCCAGCAGCTCCGGACTGACTAACACCGGGGAGCTGTTTTTT. Translating it yields CASSSGLTNTGELFF. The full variable domain, in which reference TRBV5-6 and TRBJ2-2 provide the parts outside the CDR3, is DAGVTQSPTHLIKTRGQQVTLRCSPKSGHDTVSWYQQALGQGPQFIFQYYEEEERQRGNFPDRFSGHQFPNYSSELNVNALLLGDSALYLCASSSGLTNTGELFFGEGSRLTVL.

This clonotype occurred a few times. V and J are TRBV4-2 and TRBJ2-5; the D gene is possibly TRBD2 (5 bases). The CDR3 extends over 15 amino acids. Trimming took 1 base from V and 3 from J, leaving 12 bases between them. Germline CDR1 reads LGHNA; CDR2 reads YNFKEQ. The CDR3 nucleotides are TGTGCCAGCAGCCAAGTCGGCCTAGCTGAAGAGACCCAGTACTTC. Its protein product is CASSQVGLAEETQYF.

The rearrangement uses TRBV28 and TRBJ1-4; possible D gene TRBD1, 5 bases. V was shortened by 5 bases and J by 7 bases, with 14 bases between the two germline ends. CDR1 is MDHEN and CDR2 is SYDVKM in the germline V gene. The length of the CDR3 is 14 residues. The CDR3 here is CASSQTVGLEKLFF. The CDR3 DNA follows: TGTGCCAGCAGTCAGACAGTCGGTCTTGAAAAACTGTTTTTT.